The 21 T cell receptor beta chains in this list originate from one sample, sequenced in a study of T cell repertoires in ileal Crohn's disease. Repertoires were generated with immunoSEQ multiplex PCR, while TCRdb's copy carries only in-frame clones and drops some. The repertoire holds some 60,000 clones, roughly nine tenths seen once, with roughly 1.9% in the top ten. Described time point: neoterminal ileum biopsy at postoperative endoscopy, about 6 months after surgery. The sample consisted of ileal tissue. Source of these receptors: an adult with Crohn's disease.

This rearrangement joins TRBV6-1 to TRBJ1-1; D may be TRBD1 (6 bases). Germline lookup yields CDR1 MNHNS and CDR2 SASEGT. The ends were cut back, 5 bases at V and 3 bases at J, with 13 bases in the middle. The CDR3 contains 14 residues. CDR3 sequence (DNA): TGTGCCAGCAGTACCGGGACATTGCACACTGAAGCTTTCTTT. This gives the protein CASSTGTLHTEAFF.

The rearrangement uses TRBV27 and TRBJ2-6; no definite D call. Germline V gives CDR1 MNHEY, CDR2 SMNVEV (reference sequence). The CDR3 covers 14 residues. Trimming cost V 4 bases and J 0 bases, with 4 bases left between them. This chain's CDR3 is CASSSISGANVLTF. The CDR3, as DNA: TGTGCCAGCAGTTCAATCTCTGGGGCCAACGTCCTGACTTTC.

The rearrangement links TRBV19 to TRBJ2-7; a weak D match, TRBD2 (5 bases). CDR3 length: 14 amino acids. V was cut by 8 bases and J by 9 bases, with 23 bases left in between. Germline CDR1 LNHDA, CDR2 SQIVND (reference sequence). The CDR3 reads CASSSGGKGEGQYF. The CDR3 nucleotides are TGTGCCAGTTCCTCAGGAGGCAAAGGAGAGGGGCAGTACTTC.

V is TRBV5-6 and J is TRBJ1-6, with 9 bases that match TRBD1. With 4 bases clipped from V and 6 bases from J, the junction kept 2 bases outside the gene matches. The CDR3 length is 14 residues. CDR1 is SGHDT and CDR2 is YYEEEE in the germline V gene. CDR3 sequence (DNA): TGTGCCAGCAGCCTGGGACAGGGTAATTCACCCCTCCACTTT. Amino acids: CASSLGQGNSPLHF.

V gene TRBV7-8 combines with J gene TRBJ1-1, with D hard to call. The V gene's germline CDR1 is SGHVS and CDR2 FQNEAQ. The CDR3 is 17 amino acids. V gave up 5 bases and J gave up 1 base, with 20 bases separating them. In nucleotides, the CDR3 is TGTGCCAGCAGCCCAGAGACCGGGATTTGGGCGAACACTGAAGCTTTCTTT. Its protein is CASSPETGIWANTEAFF.

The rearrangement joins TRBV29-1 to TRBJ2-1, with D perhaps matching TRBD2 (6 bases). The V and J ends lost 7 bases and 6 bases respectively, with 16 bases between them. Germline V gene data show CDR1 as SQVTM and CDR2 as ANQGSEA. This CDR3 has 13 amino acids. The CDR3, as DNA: TGCAGCGCCGCTGGGCAGGGAGGCAATGAGCAGTTCTTC. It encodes CSAAGQGGNEQFF.

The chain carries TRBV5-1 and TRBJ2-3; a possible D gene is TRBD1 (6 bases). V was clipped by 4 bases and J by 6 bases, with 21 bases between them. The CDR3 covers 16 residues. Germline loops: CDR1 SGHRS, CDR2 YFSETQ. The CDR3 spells CASSETPQGTQDTQYF. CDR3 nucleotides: TGCGCCAGCAGCGAAACACCTCAGGGGACCCAGGATACGCAGTATTTT.

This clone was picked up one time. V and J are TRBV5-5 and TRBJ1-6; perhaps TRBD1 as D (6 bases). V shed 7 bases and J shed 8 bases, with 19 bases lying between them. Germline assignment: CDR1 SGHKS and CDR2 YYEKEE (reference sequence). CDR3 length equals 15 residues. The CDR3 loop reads CASLTGMGIDSPLHF. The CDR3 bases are TGTGCCAGCCTTACAGGGATGGGAATAGATTCACCCCTCCACTTT. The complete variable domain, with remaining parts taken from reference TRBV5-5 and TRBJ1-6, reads DAGVTQSPTHLIKTRGQQVTLRCSPISGHKSVSWYQQVLGQGPQFIFQYYEKEERGRGNFPDRFSARQFPNYSSELNVNALLLGDSALYLCASLTGMGIDSPLHFGNGTRLTVT.

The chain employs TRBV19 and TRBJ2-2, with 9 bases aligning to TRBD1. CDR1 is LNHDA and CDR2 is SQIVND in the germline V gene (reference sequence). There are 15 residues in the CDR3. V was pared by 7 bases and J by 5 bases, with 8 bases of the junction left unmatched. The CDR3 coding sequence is TGTGCCAGTAATCCCACAGGGGGCCTAACCGGGGAGCTGTTTTTT. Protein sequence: CASNPTGGLTGELFF.

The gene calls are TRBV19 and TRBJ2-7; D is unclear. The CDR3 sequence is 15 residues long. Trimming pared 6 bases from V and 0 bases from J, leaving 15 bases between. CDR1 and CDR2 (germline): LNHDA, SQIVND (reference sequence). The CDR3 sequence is CASSGGTADSYEQYF. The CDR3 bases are TGTGCCAGTAGCGGTGGAACAGCCGACTCCTACGAGCAGTACTTC.

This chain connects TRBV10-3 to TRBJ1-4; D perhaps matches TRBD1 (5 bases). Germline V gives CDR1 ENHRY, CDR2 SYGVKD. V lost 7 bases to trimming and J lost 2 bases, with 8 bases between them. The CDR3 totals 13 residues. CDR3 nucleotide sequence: TGTGCCATCAAGACAGATACTAATGAAAAACTGTTTTTT. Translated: CAIKTDTNEKLFF.

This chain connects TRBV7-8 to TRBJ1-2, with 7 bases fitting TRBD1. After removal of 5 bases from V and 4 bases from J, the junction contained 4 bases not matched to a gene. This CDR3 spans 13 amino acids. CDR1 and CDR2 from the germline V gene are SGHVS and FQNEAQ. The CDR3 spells CASSPGTVYGYTF. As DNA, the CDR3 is TGTGCCAGCAGCCCAGGGACAGTCTATGGCTACACCTTC. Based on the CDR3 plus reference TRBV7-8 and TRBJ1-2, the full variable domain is GAGVSQSPRYKVAKRGQDVALRCDPISGHVSLFWYQQALGQGPEFLTYFQNEAQLDKSGLPSDRFFAERPEGSVSTLKIQRTQQEDSAVYLCASSPGTVYGYTFGSGTRLTVV.

CDR3 in amino acids: CAISESPGDTEAFF. CDR3 bases: TGTGCCATCAGTGAGTCCCCAGGGGACACTGAAGCTTTCTTT. V gene TRBV10-3 combines with J gene TRBJ1-1; TRBD1 is a possible D gene (6 bases). The CDR3 is 14 amino acids. CDR1 is ENHRY, CDR2 SYGVKD, per germline. V lost 0 bases and J 3 bases, leaving 8 bases between the germline ends.

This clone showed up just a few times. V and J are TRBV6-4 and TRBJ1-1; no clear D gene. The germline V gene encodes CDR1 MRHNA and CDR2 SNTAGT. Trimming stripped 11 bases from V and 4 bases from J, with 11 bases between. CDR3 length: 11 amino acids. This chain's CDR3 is CASSDGTEAFF. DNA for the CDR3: TGTGCCTCTAGCGATGGCACTGAAGCTTTCTTT.

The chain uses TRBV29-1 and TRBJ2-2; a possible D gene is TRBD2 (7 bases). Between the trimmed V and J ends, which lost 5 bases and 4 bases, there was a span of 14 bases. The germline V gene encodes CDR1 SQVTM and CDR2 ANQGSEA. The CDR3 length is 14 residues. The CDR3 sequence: CSVKGGVTTGELFF. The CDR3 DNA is TGCAGCGTTAAGGGGGGGGTCACCACCGGGGAGCTGTTTTTT.

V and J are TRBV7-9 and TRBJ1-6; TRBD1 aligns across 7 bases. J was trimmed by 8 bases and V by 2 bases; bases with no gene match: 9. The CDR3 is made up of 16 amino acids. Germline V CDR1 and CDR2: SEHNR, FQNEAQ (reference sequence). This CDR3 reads CASSLMTGKTYSPLHF. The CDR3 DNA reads TGTGCCAGCAGCTTAATGACAGGGAAAACCTATTCACCCCTCCACTTT.

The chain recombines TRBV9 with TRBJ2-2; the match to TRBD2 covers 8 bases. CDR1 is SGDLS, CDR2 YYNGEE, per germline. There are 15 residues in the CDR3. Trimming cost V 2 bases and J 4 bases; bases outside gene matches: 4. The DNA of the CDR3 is TGTGCCAGCAGCGTCGGGGGGGAGTCCACCGGGGAGCTGTTTTTT. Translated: CASSVGGESTGELFF.

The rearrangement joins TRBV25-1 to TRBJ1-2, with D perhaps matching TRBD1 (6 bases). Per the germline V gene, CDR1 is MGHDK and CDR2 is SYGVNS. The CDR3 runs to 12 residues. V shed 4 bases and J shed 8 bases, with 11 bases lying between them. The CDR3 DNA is TGTGCCAGCAGTGGATCAGGGGCAGGCTACACCTTC. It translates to CASSGSGAGYTF.

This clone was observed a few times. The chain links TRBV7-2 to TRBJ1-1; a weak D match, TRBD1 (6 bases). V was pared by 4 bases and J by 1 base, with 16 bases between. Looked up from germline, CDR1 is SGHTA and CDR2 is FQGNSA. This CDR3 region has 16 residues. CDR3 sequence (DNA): TGTGCCAGCAGCTCCCGAGGGACATCGAGGAACACTGAAGCTTTCTTT. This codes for CASSSRGTSRNTEAFF.

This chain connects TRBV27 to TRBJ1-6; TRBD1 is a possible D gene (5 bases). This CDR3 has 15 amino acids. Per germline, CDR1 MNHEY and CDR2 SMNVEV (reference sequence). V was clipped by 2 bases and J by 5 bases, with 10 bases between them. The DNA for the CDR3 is TGTGCCAGCAGTTTAGAGGCAGGGAATAATTCACCCCTCCACTTT. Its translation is CASSLEAGNNSPLHF.

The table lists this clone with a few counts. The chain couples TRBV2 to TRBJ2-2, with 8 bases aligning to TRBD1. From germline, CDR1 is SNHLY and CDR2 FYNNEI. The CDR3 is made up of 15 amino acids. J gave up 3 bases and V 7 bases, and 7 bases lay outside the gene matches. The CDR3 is CASTEDRVYTGELFF. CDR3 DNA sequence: TGTGCCAGCACAGAGGACAGGGTTTACACCGGGGAGCTGTTTTTT.